The rows below give T cell receptor beta chains drawn from one sample of a study of blood T cell repertoires in COVID-19. Using immunoSEQ multiplex PCR, the repertoire was profiled, and TCRdb retains in-frame clones only, with some absent. The table shows over 140,000 clones, with 76% occurring only once. Sequenced: peripheral blood. The origin of the receptors is an elderly woman with active or convalescent COVID-19. CDR3s include the opening cysteine and the closing phenylalanine or tryptophan. The D gene is left open where the match is weak. Clone size, where shown, is once, few, many, or a class for clones that have expanded.

clone size,J gene,CDR3 length,V gene,D gene,CDR3 DNA,CDR3 protein
.,TRBJ1-6,16,TRBV7-2,.,TGTGCCAGCAGCCCCCGACAGAGCTCCTATAATTCACCCCTCCACTTT,CASSPRQSSYNSPLHF
.,TRBJ2-1,14,TRBV18,TRBD1,TGTGCCAGCTCACCCGGGACAGGGTTCAATGAACAGTTCTTC,CASSPGTGFNEQFF
.,TRBJ1-1,12,TRBV29-1,.,TGCAGCGTTGTGTCAGGGATCACTGAAGCTTTCTTT,CSVVSGITEAFF
.,TRBJ1-2,14,TRBV14,.,TGTGCCAGCAGCCAAGAGTTAGACAGAGACGGCTACACCTTC,CASSQELDRDGYTF
.,TRBJ1-1,16,TRBV4-3,.,TGCGCCAGCAGCCAAGATCCTTTGCGGGGGGGGACTGAAGCTTTCTTT,CASSQDPLRGGTEAFF
.,TRBJ1-5,19,TRBV5-1,TRBD1,TGCGCCAGCAGCCCCGGGACAGGGGCCCCGGGGGATGGCAATCAGCCCCAGCATTTT,CASSPGTGAPGDGNQPQHF
.,TRBJ1-1,13,TRBV6-6,.,TGTGCCAGCAGTCCCCTTTTTCAGACTGAAGCTTTCTTT,CASSPLFQTEAFF
few,TRBJ1-5,15,TRBV3-1/TRBV3-2,.,TGTGCCAGCAGCCAAGACGGTTATAGCAATCAGCCCCAGCATTTT,CASSQDGYSNQPQHF
once,TRBJ2-7,13,TRBV5-6,.,TGTGCCAGCAGCCAGTTGAACACCTACGAGCAGTACTTC,CASSQLNTYEQYF
.,TRBJ1-1,12,TRBV6-5,.,TGTGCCAGCAAACCTCAGGGCCCTGAAGCTTTCTTT,CASKPQGPEAFF
once,TRBJ1-5,13,TRBV12-3/TRBV12-4,.,TGTGCCAGCAGTCGGACAAGGCACCAGCCCCAGCATTTT,CASSRTRHQPQHF
.,TRBJ1-4,15,TRBV2,TRBD1,TGTGCCAGCAGTCTTTATAGGACAGGGGGACGGGAACTGTTTTTT,CASSLYRTGGRELFF
.,TRBJ1-5,15,TRBV6-5,TRBD1,TGTGCCAGCAGTCAGGACAGGGCGAGGGGACAGCCCCAGCATTTT,CASSQDRARGQPQHF
.,TRBJ1-2,14,TRBV30,TRBD1,TGTGCCTGGAGTTGGGACAGGGGTTACCGTGGCTACACCTTC,CAWSWDRGYRGYTF
.,TRBJ1-1,14,TRBV9,.,TGTGCCAGCAGCGTAGAGGTTTCCGGCGGGGAAGCTTTCTTT,CASSVEVSGGEAFF
.,TRBJ2-1,14,TRBV9,TRBD2,TGTGCCAGCAGCGTAGGTCCAGCGGGGAATGAGCAGTTCTTC,CASSVGPAGNEQFF
.,TRBJ2-3,17,TRBV9,.,TGTGCCAGCAGCGTAGTGGGGGGGCTGACTAGCACAGATACGCAGTATTTT,CASSVVGGLTSTDTQYF
.,TRBJ2-1,16,TRBV14,.,TGTGCCAGCAGCCAAGATATACAGTTGTCCTACAATGAGCAGTTCTTC,CASSQDIQLSYNEQFF
.,TRBJ1-4,13,TRBV30,TRBD1,TGTGCCAGTGGACAGGGGGCTCTAGAAAAACTGTTTTTT,CASGQGALEKLFF
.,TRBJ2-7,16,TRBV6-5,TRBD1,TGTGCCAGCAGTTGGACAGGGGGCCCTAGGGCCGGCGAGCAGTACTTC,CASSWTGGPRAGEQYF
.,TRBJ1-1,15,TRBV7-3,.,TGTGCCAGCAGCTTAGGGGCTTCGGGGGGAATCGGAGCTTTCTTT,CASSLGASGGIGAFF
.,TRBJ2-5,12,TRBV10-3,.,TGTGCTGTAGGTGGGCAACAAGAGACCCAGTACTTC,CAVGGQQETQYF
.,TRBJ1-1,16,TRBV19,.,TGTGCCAGTAGTACCCCGCTCAGGATGGTGAACGCTGAAGCTTTCTTT,CASSTPLRMVNAEAFF
few,TRBJ1-1,14,TRBV5-4,.,TGTGCCAGCAGCTTGGCGGGCAGGGATTTTGAAGCTTTCTTT,CASSLAGRDFEAFF
few,TRBJ1-5,14,TRBV5-8,TRBD1,TGTGCCAGCAGCTCAGGACAGGGGAGTCAGCCCCAGCATTTT,CASSSGQGSQPQHF
few,TRBJ1-4,14,TRBV18,.,TGTGCCAGCTCACCGGACAGAAAGGGAGAAAAACTGTTTTTT,CASSPDRKGEKLFF
.,TRBJ2-1,16,TRBV3-1/TRBV3-2,.,TGTGCCAGCAGCCTATGGACGGGCCCTAAGGGGAATGAGCAGTTCTTC,CASSLWTGPKGNEQFF
.,TRBJ1-5,18,TRBV28,.,TGTGCCAGCAAACTAATACAGGGTTTTGGTGGAAATTATCAGCCCCAGCATTTT,CASKLIQGFGGNYQPQHF
once,TRBJ2-7,14,TRBV18,.,TGTGCCAGCTCACCACAGTTCACTGCCTACGAGCAGTACTTC,CASSPQFTAYEQYF
.,TRBJ1-4,15,TRBV5-1,TRBD1,TGCGCCAGCAGCTTACAGGGGACAGAGAATGAAAAACTGTTTTTT,CASSLQGTENEKLFF
.,TRBJ2-5,14,TRBV2,.,TGTGCCTCCAATGGGCCCAGGTCCCAAGAGACCCAGTACTTC,CASNGPRSQETQYF
.,TRBJ2-1,19,TRBV6-2/TRBV6-3,.,TGTGCCAGCAGTTACTCGAGAACTAGCTTTGCTGAGTCCTACAATGAGCAGTTCTTC,CASSYSRTSFAESYNEQFF
.,TRBJ2-7,14,TRBV4-1,.,TGCGCCAGCAGCCAAGGAGACAGTACCTACGAGCAGTACTTC,CASSQGDSTYEQYF
few,TRBJ1-3,15,TRBV4-3,.,TGCGCCAGCAGCCAAGATAACAGGGAGGGAAACACCATATATTTT,CASSQDNREGNTIYF
.,TRBJ2-3,17,TRBV6-2/TRBV6-3,TRBD2,TGTGCCAGCAGTCACCGAGGGACTACCCTTTCCACAGATACGCAGTATTTT,CASSHRGTTLSTDTQYF
.,TRBJ2-7,12,TRBV3-1/TRBV3-2,.,TGTGCCAGCAGCCAATCTACCTACGAGCAGTACTTC,CASSQSTYEQYF
once,TRBJ1-2,16,TRBV5-1,TRBD1,TGCGCCAGCGCTAAAGCCCCGGGACAGCCTTTTTATGGCTACACCTTC,CASAKAPGQPFYGYTF
.,TRBJ2-7,14,TRBV7-9,TRBD1,TGTGCCAGCAGACCGGGACAGGGAACCAACGAGCAGTACTTC,CASRPGQGTNEQYF
.,TRBJ2-3,17,TRBV6-4,TRBD2,TGTGCCAGCAGTCACAAACCAGCGGGGGGGGGCACAGATACGCAGTATTTT,CASSHKPAGGGTDTQYF
.,TRBJ1-1,14,TRBV19,TRBD1,TGTGCCAGTAGCATCCCCGGGACAGGGTATGAAGCTTTCTTT,CASSIPGTGYEAFF
.,TRBJ2-2,14,TRBV9,.,TGTGCCAGCAGCGGGAAGACAGGCACCGGGGAGCTGTTTTTT,CASSGKTGTGELFF
.,TRBJ1-3,12,TRBV19,.,TGTGCCAGTAGTATCAGGGGAAACACCATATATTTT,CASSIRGNTIYF
.,TRBJ1-2,15,TRBV4-3,TRBD1,TGCGCCAGCAGTCCGTCCGACAGGGATAACTATGGCTACACCTTC,CASSPSDRDNYGYTF
.,TRBJ1-6,19,TRBV21-1,.,TGTGCCAGCAGCAAACCGGGACAGGGGGTGAGCTCCTATAATTCACCCCTCCACTTT,CASSKPGQGVSSYNSPLHF
.,TRBJ1-2,13,TRBV12-3/TRBV12-4,.,TGTGCCAGCAGCAAGACAGTCCACTATGGCTACACCTTC,CASSKTVHYGYTF
.,TRBJ2-7,14,TRBV7-7,TRBD1,TGTGCTAGCAGCCTCCGGGACAGGGGTCACGAGCAGTACTTC,CASSLRDRGHEQYF
few,TRBJ2-7,16,TRBV4-1,.,TGCGCCAGCAGCCAAGAATCCGGGACACTTTATTACGAGCAGTACTTC,CASSQESGTLYYEQYF
.,TRBJ1-5,15,TRBV5-4,.,TGTGCCAGCAGCGGGGGGGCAGGGCCGGATCAGCCCCAGCATTTT,CASSGGAGPDQPQHF
.,TRBJ2-5,15,TRBV7-2,.,TGTGCCAGCAGCTTAGGATCTCAGGGGCAAGAGACCCAGTACTTC,CASSLGSQGQETQYF
.,TRBJ1-6,14,TRBV5-1,TRBD1,TGCGCCAGCAGCCTGGACAGGGAAAATTCACCCCTCCACTTT,CASSLDRENSPLHF
.,TRBJ2-3,18,TRBV5-1,TRBD2,TGCGCCAGCAGCTCTGGGACTAGCGGGGGATCTTCTGGAGATACGCAGTATTTT,CASSSGTSGGSSGDTQYF
.,TRBJ1-1,12,TRBV12-3/TRBV12-4,.,TGTGCCAGCAGAAGACAGAACACTGAAGCTTTCTTT,CASRRQNTEAFF
many,TRBJ2-3,18,TRBV4-3,TRBD2,TGCGCCAGCAGCCAAGATATTAGCGGGGGGCTCCTCACAGATACGCAGTATTTT,CASSQDISGGLLTDTQYF
.,TRBJ2-3,15,TRBV5-1,TRBD2,TGCGCCAGCACCAGACTAGCGGGGGGCACAGATACGCAGTATTTT,CASTRLAGGTDTQYF
.,TRBJ1-1,12,TRBV7-9,TRBD1,TGTGCCAGCAGCCGGACAGGGGATGAAGCTTTCTTT,CASSRTGDEAFF
few,TRBJ2-2,16,TRBV6-6,TRBD1,TGTGCCAGCAGGCGCGGACAGGGGTTAGGGACCGGGGAGCTGTTTTTT,CASRRGQGLGTGELFF
.,TRBJ2-1,12,TRBV5-1,TRBD1,TGCGCCAGCAGCCTCAGACAGGGGGTTGAGTTCTTC,CASSLRQGVEFF
.,TRBJ2-4,18,TRBV11-2,TRBD2,TGTGCCAGCAGCCATCTGGGGCTTAGCGGGGGGGAGGTGAACATTCAGTACTTC,CASSHLGLSGGEVNIQYF
.,TRBJ1-2,14,TRBV5-1,.,TGCGCCAGCAGCGGAGGACAGCCGCCCTATGGCTACACCTTC,CASSGGQPPYGYTF
.,TRBJ2-6,17,TRBV28,.,TGTGCCGCAGGGGATATTGCGTTGGGGGCTTGGGGCATCGTCCTGACTTTC,CAAGDIALGAWGIVLTF